This TCR beta chain comes out of a study of radiotherapy plus CTLA-4 blockade in lung cancer. Study at large: Objective responses emerged in under 20% of patients, and around 29% attained disease control.

Only in-frame clones appear in the TCRdb table, and some are missing; sequencing was by immunoSEQ multiplex PCR. In the table there are around 44,000 clones, 75% to 90% of which are singletons. The table lists this clone with a count of one. The TCR originated in a human donor with non-small cell lung cancer that progressed on radiotherapy plus ipilimumab. Some clones in this sample may be carry-over from other donors' samples. Here the sequenced sample was peripheral blood, taken from a patient treated with radiotherapy plus ipilimumab.

CDR3 protein: CASTGSLHTDTQYF. DNA of the CDR3: TGCGCCAGCACGGGGTCGCTTCACACAGATACGCAGTATTTT. The chain links TRBV5-1 to TRBJ2-3; weak D call: TRBD2 (5 bases). CDR3 length: 14 amino acids. Germline loops: CDR1 SGHRS, CDR2 YFSETQ. The V and J ends lost 6 bases and 2 bases respectively, with 13 bases between them.